Below, one T cell receptor beta chain is given with its context. This entry is derived from a study of blood T cell repertoires in COVID-19. Whole-study context: Sample material is recorded as cDNA or gDNA derived from T cells, B-cell-depleted T cells, or PBMCs.

Everyone who took part was roughly 18 to 95 years old, and they came from about 25 US areas. Clinical history as reported by participants underpinned cohort assignment. Methods used by the authors: Amplifying reference gene primers gave estimates of nucleated cell counts. Here immunoSEQ multiplex PCR was the method, and the copy in TCRdb shows in-frame clones only, minus some. V and J calls and clone size are as listed in that table; D and trimming were resolved from the DNA. The sample shows over 200,000 clones, approximately 91% of them seen only once. CDR3 size: 15 residues. V lost 5 bases, J lost 7 bases, and 18 bases lay in between. Germline V gene data show CDR1 as LNHNV and CDR2 as YYDKDF (reference sequence).

The clonotype originates from a human donor in a cohort exposed to, infected with or recovered from COVID-19 (not recorded which). The donor label of this sample is uncertain. The chain has TRBV15 and TRBJ1-5; D perhaps matches TRBD1 (6 bases). Sequencing was done on a sample of PBMCs or T cells enriched from blood (not recorded which). DNA of the CDR3: TGTGCCACCAGCTCGGGTGCAGGGGCTCGGCAGCCCCAGCATTTT. Translation: CATSSGAGARQPQHF.